Listed below are T cell receptor beta chains from one sample, sequenced in a study of regulatory and conventional T cells in RAG deficiency. Here immunoSEQ multiplex PCR was the method, and the copy in TCRdb shows in-frame clones only, minus some. The profile shows roughly 20,000 clones, 80% to 90% of them singletons. These data were also filed under a second study, of regulatory T cells.

Sequencing used Tregs sorted from blood. Receptors originate from a human donor in good health. Both conserved end residues are trimmed from each CDR3. Fields, in order: V gene, D gene, J gene, CDR3 protein. D genes are given only for firm matches.

V: TRBV10-3; D: TRBD2; J: TRBJ2-1; CDR3: AISESGLAGGLEQF
V: TRBV19; D: NA; J: TRBJ1-5; CDR3: ASSTAGGNQPQH
V: TRBV6-5; D: NA; J: TRBJ1-6; CDR3: ASSTGTWDNSPLH